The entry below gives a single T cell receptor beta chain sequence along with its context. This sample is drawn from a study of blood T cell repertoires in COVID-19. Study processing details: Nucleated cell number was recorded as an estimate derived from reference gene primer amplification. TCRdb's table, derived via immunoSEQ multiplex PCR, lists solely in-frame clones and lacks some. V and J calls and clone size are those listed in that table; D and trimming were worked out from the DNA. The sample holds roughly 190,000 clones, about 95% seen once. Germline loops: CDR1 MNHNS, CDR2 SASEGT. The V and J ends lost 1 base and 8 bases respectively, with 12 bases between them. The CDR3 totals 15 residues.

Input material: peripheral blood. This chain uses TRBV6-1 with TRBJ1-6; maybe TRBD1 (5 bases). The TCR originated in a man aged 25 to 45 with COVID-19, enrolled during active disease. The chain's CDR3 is CASSEVPGRYSPLHF. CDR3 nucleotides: TGTGCCAGCAGTGAAGTGCCAGGGAGGTATTCACCCCTCCACTTT.